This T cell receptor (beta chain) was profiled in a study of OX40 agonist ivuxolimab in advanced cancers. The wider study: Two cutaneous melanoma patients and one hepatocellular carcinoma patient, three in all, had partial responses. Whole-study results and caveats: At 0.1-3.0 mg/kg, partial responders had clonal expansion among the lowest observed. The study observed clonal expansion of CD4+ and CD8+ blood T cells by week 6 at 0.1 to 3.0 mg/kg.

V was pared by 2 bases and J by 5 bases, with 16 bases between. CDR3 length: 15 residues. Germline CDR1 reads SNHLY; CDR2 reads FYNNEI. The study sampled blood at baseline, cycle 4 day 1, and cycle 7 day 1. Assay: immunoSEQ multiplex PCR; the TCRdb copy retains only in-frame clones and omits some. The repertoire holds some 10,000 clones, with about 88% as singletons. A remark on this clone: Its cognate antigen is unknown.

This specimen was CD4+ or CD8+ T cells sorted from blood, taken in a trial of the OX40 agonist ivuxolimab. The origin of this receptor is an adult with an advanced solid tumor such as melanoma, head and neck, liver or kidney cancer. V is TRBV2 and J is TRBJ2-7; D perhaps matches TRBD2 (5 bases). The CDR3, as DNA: TGTGCCAGCAGTGAACCCATGGACCCCGGGGACGAGCAGTACTTC. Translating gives CASSEPMDPGDEQYF.